The sequence of this T cell receptor beta chain was determined in a study of cytomegalovirus exposure and HLA in healthy donors. Germline V lookup: CDR1 SGHAT, CDR2 FQNNGV. The CDR3 is 15 amino acids. The germline V and J ends were trimmed by 1 base and 7 bases, with 13 bases remaining between them. PCR involved 60 Vbeta and 13 Jbeta primers. Using immunoSEQ multiplex PCR, the repertoire was profiled, and TCRdb retains in-frame clones only, with some absent. The sample consists of around 150,000 clones, roughly 75% of them appearing once. This TCR was sampled from a woman aged 40 to 50 in good health and CMV-seropositive. The sequenced sample was PBMCs. The chain carries TRBV11-2 and TRBJ1-4; tentatively, D is TRBD1 (6 bases). Here the CDR3 DNA reads TGTGCCAGCAGCTTAGGGACAGAAGTCTTTGAAAAACTGTTTTTT. Translation gives CASSLGTEVFEKLFF.